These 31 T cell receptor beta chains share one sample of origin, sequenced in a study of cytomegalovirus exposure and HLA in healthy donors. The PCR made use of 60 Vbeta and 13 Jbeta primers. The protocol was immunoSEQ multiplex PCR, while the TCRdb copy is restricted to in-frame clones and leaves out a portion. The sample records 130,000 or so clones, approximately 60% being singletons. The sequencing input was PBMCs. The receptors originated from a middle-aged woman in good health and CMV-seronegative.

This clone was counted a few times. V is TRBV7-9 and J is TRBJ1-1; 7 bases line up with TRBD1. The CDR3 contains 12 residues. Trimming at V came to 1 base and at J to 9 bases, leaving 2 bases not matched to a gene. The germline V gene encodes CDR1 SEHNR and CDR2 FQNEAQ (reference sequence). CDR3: CASSLERGQAFF. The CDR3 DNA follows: TGTGCCAGCAGCTTAGAGAGGGGGCAAGCTTTCTTT.

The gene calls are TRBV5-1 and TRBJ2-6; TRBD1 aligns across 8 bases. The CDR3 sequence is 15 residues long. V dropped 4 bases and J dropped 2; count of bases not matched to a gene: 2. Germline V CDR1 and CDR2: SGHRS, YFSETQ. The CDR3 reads CASSADRAGANVLTF. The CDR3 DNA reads TGCGCCAGCAGCGCGGACAGGGCTGGGGCCAACGTCCTGACTTTC.

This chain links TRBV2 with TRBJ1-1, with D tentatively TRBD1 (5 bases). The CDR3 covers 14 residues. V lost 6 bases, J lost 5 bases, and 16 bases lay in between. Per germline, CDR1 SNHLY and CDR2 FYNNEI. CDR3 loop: CASSPRVPGTEAFF. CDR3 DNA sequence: TGTGCCAGCAGCCCCAGGGTTCCCGGGACTGAAGCTTTCTTT.

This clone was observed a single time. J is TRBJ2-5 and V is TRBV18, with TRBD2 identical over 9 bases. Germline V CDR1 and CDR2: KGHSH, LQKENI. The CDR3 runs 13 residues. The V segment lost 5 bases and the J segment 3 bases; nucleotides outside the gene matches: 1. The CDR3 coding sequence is TGTGCCAGCTCATCTAGCGGGAAAGAGACCCAGTACTTC. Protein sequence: CASSSSGKETQYF.

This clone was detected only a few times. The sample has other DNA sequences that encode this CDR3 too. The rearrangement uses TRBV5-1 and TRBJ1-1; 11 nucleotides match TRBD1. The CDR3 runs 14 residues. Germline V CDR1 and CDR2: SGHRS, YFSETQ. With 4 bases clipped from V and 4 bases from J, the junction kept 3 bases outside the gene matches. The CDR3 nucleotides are TGCGCCAGCAGCCCCGGGACAGGGGGCACTGAAGCTTTCTTT. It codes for CASSPGTGGTEAFF. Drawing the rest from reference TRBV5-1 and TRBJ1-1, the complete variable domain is KAGVTQTPRYLIKTRGQQVTLSCSPISGHRSVSWYQQTPGQGLQFLFEYFSETQRNKGNFPGRFSGRQFSNSRSEMNVSTLELGDSALYLCASSPGTGGTEAFFGQGTRLTVV.

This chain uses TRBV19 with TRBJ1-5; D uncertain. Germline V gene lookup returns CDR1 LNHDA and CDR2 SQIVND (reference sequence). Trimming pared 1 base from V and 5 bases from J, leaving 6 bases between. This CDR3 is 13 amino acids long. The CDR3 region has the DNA TGTGCCAGTAGTATAGCCCTAGATCAGCCCCAGCATTTT. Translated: CASSIALDQPQHF. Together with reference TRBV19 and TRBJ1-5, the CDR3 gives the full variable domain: DGGITQSPKYLFRKEGQNVTLSCEQNLNHDAMYWYRQDPGQGLRLIYYSQIVNDFQKGDIAEGYSVSREKKESFPLTVTSAQKNPTAFYLCASSIALDQPQHFGDGTRLSIL.

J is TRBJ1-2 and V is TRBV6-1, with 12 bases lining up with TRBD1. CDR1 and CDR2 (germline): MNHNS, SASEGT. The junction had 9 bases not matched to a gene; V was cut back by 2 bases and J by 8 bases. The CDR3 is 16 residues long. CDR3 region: CASSERGGTGGAGYTF. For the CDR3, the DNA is TGTGCCAGCAGTGAAAGGGGCGGGACAGGGGGCGCAGGCTACACCTTC.

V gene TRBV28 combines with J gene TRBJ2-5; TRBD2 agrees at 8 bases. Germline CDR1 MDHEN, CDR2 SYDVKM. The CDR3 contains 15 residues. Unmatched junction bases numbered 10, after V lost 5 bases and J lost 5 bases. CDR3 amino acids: CASSHGGASTETQYF. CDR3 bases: TGTGCCAGCAGTCACGGGGGGGCGAGTACGGAGACCCAGTACTTC.

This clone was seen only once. CDR3 region: CASSPGQGSRQYF. The DNA for the CDR3 is TGTGCCAGCAGCCCCGGACAGGGGAGTCGGCAGTATTTT. The V and J genes are TRBV7-9 and TRBJ2-3; TRBD1 agrees at 9 bases. Germline CDR1 is SEHNR and CDR2 is FQNEAQ (reference sequence). With V trimmed by 5 bases and J by 11 bases, 8 bases remained unmatched. The CDR3 consists of 13 residues.

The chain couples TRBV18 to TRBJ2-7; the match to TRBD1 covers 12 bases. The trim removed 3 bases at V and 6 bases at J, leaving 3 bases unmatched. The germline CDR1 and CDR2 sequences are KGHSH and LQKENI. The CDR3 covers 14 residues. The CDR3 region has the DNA TGTGCCAGCTCACCCGGGACAGGGGGCATCGAGCAGTACTTC. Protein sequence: CASSPGTGGIEQYF. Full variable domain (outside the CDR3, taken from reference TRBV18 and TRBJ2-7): NAGVMQNPRHLVRRRGQEARLRCSPMKGHSHVYWYRQLPEEGLKFMVYLQKENIIDESGMPKERFSAEFPKEGPSILRIQQVVRGDSAAYFCASSPGTGGIEQYFGPGTRLTVT.

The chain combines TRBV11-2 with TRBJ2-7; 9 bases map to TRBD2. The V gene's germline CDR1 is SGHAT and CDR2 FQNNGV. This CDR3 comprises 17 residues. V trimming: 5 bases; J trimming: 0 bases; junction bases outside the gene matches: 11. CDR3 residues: CASSTQLAGGLSYEQYF. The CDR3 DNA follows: TGTGCCAGCAGCACACAACTGGCGGGGGGGCTCTCCTACGAGCAGTACTTC.

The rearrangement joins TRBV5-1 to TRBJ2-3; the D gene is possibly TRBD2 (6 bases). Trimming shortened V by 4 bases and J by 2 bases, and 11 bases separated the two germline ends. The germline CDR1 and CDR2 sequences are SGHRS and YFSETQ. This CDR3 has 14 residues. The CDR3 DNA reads TGCGCCAGCAGCATATGGGACTTCACAGATACGCAGTATTTT. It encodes CASSIWDFTDTQYF.

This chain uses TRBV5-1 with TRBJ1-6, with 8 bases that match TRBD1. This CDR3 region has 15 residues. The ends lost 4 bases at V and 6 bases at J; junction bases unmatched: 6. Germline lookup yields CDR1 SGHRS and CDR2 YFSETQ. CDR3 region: CASSQGTGSNSPLHF. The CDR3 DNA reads TGCGCCAGCAGCCAAGGGACAGGTAGTAATTCACCCCTCCACTTT.

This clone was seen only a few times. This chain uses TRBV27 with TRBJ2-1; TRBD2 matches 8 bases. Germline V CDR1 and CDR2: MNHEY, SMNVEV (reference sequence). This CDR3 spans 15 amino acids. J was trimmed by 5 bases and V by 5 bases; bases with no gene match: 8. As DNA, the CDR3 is TGTGCCAGCAGTCTTCGGGGGGGCTCTCACAATGAGCAGTTCTTC. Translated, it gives CASSLRGGSHNEQFF.

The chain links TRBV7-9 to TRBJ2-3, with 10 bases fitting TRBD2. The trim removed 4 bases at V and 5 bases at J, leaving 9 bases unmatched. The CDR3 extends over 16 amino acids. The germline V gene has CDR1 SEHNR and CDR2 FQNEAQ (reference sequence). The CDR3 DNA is TGTGCCAGCAGCTCCTTACTAGCGGGGAGCCTAGATACGCAGTATTTT. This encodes CASSSLLAGSLDTQYF.

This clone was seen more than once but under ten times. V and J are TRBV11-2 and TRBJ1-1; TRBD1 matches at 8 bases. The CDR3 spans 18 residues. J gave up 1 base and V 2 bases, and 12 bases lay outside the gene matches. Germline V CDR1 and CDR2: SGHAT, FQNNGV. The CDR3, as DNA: TGTGCCAGCAGCTTACCCCCCGCCCCCGGACAGGGGAACACTGAAGCTTTCTTT. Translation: CASSLPPAPGQGNTEAFF.

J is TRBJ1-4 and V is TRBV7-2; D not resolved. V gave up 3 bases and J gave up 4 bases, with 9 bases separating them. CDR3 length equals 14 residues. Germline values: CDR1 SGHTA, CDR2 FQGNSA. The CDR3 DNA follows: TGTGCCAGCAGCTTTGGCAGAATTAATGAAAAACTGTTTTTT. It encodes CASSFGRINEKLFF.

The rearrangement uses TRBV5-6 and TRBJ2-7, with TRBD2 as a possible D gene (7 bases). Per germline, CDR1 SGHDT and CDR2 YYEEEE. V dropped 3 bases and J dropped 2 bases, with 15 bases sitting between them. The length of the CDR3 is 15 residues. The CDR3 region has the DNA TGTGCCAGCAGCTCTGGTGGGGGGGCGGCCTACGAGCAGTACTTC. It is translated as CASSSGGGAAYEQYF.

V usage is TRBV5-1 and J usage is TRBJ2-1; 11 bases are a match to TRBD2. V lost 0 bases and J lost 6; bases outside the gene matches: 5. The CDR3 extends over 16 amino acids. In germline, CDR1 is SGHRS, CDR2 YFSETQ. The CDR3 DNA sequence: TGCGCCAGCAGCTTGGCCGGTAGCGGGGGGGTCAATGAGCAGTTCTTC. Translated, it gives CASSLAGSGGVNEQFF.

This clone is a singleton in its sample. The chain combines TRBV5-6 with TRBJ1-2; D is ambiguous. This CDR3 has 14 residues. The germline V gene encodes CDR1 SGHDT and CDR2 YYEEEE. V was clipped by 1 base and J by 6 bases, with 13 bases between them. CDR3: CASSLTGRRDGYTF. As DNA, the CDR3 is TGTGCCAGCAGCTTGACTGGCAGGAGGGATGGCTACACCTTC. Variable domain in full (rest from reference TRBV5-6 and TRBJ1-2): DAGVTQSPTHLIKTRGQQVTLRCSPKSGHDTVSWYQQALGQGPQFIFQYYEEEERQRGNFPDRFSGHQFPNYSSELNVNALLLGDSALYLCASSLTGRRDGYTFGSGTRLTVV.

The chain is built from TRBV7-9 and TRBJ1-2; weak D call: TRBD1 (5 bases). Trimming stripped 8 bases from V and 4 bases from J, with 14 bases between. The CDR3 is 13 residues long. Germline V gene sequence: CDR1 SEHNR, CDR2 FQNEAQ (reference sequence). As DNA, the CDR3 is TGTGCCAGCGGGGCCCCGCGTCCCTATGGCTACACCTTC. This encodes CASGAPRPYGYTF.

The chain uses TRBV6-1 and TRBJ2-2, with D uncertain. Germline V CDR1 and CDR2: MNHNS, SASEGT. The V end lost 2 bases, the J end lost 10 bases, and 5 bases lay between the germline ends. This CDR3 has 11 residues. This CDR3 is CASSELEELFF. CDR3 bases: TGTGCCAGCAGTGAACTAGAGGAGCTGTTTTTT.

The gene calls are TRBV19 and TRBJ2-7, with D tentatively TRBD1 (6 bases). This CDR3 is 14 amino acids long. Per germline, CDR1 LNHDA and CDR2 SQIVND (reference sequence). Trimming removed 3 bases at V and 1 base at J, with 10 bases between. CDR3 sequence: CASSMAGASYEQYF. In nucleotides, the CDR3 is TGTGCCAGTAGTATGGCAGGGGCGTCCTACGAGCAGTACTTC.

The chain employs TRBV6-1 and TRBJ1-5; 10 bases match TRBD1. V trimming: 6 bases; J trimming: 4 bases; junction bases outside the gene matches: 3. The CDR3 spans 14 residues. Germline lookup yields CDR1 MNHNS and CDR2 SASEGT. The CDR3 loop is CASSRTGGNQPQHF. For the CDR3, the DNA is TGTGCCAGCAGCAGGACAGGGGGAAATCAGCCCCAGCATTTT.

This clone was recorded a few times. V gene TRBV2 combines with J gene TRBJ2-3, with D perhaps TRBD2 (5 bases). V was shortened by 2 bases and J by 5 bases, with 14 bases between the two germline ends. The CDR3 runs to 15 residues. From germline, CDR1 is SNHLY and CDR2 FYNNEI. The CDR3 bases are TGTGCCAGCAGTGAATATGGAGGTAGATTAGATACGCAGTATTTT. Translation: CASSEYGGRLDTQYF.

The CDR3 reads CASSLAEGAGETQYF. In DNA form, the CDR3 reads TGCGCCAGCAGCTTGGCCGAGGGGGCGGGGGAGACCCAGTACTTC. The V gene is TRBV5-1, the J gene TRBJ2-5; perhaps TRBD1 as D (7 bases). From germline, CDR1 is SGHRS and CDR2 YFSETQ. V was clipped by 0 bases and J by 5 bases, with 14 bases between them. The CDR3 spans 15 residues.

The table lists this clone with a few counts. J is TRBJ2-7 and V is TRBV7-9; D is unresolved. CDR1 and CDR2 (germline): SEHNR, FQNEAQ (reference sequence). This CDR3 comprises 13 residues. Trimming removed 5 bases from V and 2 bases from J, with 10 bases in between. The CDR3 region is CASSTLNAYEQYF. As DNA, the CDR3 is TGTGCCAGCAGCACTTTAAACGCCTACGAGCAGTACTTC. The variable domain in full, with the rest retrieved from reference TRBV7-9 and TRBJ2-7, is DTGVSQNPRHKITKRGQNVTFRCDPISEHNRLYWYRQTLGQGPEFLTYFQNEAQLEKSRLLSDRFSAERPKGSFSTLEIQRTEQGDSAMYLCASSTLNAYEQYFGPGTRLTVT.

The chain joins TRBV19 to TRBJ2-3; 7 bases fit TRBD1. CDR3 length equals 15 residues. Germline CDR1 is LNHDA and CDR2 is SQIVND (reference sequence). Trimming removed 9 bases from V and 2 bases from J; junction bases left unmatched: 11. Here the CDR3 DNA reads TGTGCCAGCCTAGATACGGGACAGTCCACAGATACGCAGTATTTT. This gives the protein CASLDTGQSTDTQYF.

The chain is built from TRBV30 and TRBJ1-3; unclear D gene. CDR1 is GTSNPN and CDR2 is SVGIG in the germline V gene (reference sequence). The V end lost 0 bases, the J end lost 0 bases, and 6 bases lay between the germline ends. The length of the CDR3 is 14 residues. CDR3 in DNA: TGTGCCTGGAGTGTGGGAGACTCTGGAAACACCATATATTTT. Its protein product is CAWSVGDSGNTIYF.

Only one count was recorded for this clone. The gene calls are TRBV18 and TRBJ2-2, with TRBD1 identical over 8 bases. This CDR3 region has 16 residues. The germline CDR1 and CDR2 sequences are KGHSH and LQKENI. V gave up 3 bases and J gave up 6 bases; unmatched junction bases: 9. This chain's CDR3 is CASSPSRDRSPGELFF. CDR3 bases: TGTGCCAGCTCACCGTCCCGGGACAGGTCCCCCGGGGAGCTGTTTTTT.

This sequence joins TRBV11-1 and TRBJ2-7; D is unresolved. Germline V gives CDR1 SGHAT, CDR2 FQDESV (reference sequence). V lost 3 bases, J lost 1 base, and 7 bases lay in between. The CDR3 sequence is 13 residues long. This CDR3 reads CASSFPSSYEQYF. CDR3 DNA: TGTGCCAGCAGCTTTCCCAGTTCCTACGAGCAGTACTTC.